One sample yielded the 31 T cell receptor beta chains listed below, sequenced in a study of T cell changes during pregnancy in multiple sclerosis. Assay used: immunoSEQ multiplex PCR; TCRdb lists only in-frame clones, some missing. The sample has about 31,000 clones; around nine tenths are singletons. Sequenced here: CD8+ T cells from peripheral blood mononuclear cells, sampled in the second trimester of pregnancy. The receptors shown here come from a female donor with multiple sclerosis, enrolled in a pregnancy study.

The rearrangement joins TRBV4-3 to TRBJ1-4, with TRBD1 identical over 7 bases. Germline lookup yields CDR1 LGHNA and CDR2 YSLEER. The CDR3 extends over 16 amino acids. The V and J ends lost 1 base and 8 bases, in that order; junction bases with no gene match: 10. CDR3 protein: CASSQVARGLREKLFF. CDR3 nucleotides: TGCGCCAGCAGCCAAGTCGCGAGGGGGCTTAGGGAAAAACTGTTTTTT.

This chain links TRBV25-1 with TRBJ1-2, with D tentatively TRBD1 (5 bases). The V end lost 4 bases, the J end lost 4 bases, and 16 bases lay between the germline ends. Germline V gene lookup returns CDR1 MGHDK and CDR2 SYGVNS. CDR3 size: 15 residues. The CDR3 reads CASSGGQARGYGYTF. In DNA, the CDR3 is TGTGCCAGCAGTGGCGGCCAAGCTAGGGGCTATGGCTACACCTTC.

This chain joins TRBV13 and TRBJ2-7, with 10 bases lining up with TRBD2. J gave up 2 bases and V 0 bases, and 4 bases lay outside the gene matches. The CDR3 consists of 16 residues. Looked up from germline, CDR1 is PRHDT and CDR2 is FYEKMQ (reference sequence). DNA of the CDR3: TGTGCCAGCAGCTTAGGACCAAGCGGGAGGGCCTACGAGCAGTACTTC. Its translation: CASSLGPSGRAYEQYF.

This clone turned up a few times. For the CDR3, the DNA is TGCGCCAGCAGCCAAGTGACTAGCGGGAGTAATGAGCAGTTCTTC. The encoded protein is CASSQVTSGSNEQFF. The chain recombines TRBV4-1 with TRBJ2-1; TRBD2 matches at 12 bases. This CDR3 contains 15 residues. From germline, CDR1 is MGHRA and CDR2 YSYEKL. The junction had 2 bases not matched to a gene; V was cut back by 1 base and J by 7 bases.

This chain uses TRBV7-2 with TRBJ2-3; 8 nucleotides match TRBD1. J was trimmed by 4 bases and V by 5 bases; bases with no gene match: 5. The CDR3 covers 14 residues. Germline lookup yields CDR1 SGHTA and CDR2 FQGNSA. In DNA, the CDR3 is TGTGCCAGCAGCCCGCCGGACAGGGCAGATACGCAGTATTTT. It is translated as CASSPPDRADTQYF.

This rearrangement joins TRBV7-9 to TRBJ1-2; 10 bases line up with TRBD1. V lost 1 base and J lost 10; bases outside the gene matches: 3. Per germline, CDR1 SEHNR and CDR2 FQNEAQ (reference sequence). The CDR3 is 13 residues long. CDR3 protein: CASSLEDRGTYTF. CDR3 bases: TGTGCCAGCAGCTTAGAGGACAGGGGGACCTACACCTTC.

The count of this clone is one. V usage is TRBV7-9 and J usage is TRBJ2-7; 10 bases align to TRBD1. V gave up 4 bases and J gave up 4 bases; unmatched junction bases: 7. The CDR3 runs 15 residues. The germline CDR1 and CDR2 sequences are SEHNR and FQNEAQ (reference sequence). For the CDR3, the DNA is TGTGCCAGCAGCTCTTGGACAGGGGGGAGATACGAGCAGTACTTC. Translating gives CASSSWTGGRYEQYF.

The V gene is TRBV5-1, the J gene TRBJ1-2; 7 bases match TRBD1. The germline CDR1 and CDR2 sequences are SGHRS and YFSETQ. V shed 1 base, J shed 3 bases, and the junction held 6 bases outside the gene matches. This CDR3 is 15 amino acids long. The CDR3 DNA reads TGCGCCAGCAGCTTGAACAGGGGAGCTGACTATGGCTACACCTTC. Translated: CASSLNRGADYGYTF.

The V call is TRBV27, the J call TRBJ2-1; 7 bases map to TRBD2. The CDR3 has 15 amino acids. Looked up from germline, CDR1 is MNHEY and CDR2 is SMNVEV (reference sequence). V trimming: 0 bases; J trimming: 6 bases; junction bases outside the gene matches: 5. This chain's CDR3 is CASSLSPGGSNEQFF. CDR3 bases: TGTGCCAGCAGTTTATCGCCCGGGGGGAGCAATGAGCAGTTCTTC.

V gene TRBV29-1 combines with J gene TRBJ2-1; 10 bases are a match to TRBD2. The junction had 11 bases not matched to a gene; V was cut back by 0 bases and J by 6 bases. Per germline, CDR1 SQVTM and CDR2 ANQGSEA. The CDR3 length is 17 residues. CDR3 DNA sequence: TGCAGCGTTGAAGATCTAGCGGGAGTAAGTCGAACCAATGAGCAGTTCTTC. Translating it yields CSVEDLAGVSRTNEQFF.

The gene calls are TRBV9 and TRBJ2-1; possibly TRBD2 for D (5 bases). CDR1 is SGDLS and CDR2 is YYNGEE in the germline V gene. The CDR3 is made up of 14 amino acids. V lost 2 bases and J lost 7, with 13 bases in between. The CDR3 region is CASSVGWGVNEQFF. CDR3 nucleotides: TGTGCCAGCAGCGTTGGTTGGGGAGTAAATGAGCAGTTCTTC.

The CDR3 sequence is CASSSLSRHPTYNEQFF. Written as DNA, the CDR3 is TGTGCCAGCAGTAGTTTGTCCCGACACCCAACCTACAATGAGCAGTTCTTC. The rearrangement uses TRBV11-2 and TRBJ2-1; no definite D call. Trimming pared 6 bases from V and 2 bases from J, leaving 20 bases between. This CDR3 has 17 residues. CDR1 is SGHAT, CDR2 FQNNGV, per germline.

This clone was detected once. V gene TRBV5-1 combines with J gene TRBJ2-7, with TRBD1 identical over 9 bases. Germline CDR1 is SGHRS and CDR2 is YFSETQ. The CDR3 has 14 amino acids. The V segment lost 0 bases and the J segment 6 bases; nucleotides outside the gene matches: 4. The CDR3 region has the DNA TGCGCCAGCAGCTTGGCTGGGACAGGGACCGAGCAGTACTTC. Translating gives CASSLAGTGTEQYF.

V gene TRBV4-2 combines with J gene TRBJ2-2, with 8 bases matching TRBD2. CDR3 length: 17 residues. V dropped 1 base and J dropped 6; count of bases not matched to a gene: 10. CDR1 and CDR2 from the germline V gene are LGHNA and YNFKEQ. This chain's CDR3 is CASSQGEGLAESGELFF. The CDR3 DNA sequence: TGTGCCAGCAGCCAAGGGGAAGGACTAGCAGAATCCGGGGAGCTGTTTTTT.

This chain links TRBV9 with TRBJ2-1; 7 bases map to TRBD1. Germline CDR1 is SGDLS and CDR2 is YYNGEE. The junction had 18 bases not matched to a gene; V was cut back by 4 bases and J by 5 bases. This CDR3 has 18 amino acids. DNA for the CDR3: TGTGCCAGCAGCCCTACACATGAGACAGGGCCTGGGAACAATGAGCAGTTCTTC. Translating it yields CASSPTHETGPGNNEQFF. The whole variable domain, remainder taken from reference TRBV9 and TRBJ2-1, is DSGVTQTPKHLITATGQRVTLRCSPRSGDLSVYWYQQSLDQGLQFLIQYYNGEERAKGNILERFSAQQFPDLHSELNLSSLELGDSALYFCASSPTHETGPGNNEQFFGPGTRLTVL.

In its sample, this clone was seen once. The DNA of the CDR3 is TGTGCCAGCAGCGCTGGAGGACTAGCGGGAGGTCACGAGCAGTACTTC. It yields the protein CASSAGGLAGGHEQYF. The chain employs TRBV5-6 and TRBJ2-7; 14 bases fit TRBD2. Germline CDR1 and CDR2: SGHDT and YYEEEE. The length of the CDR3 is 16 residues. The ends lost 4 bases at V and 5 bases at J; junction bases unmatched: 8.

The CDR3 region is CASSPQGNIETQYF. CDR3 nucleotide sequence: TGTGCCAGCAGCCCTCAGGGGAATATCGAGACCCAGTACTTC. The V call is TRBV9, the J call TRBJ2-5; possible D gene TRBD1, 6 bases. The CDR3 totals 14 residues. Trimming took 4 bases from V and 5 from J, leaving 15 bases between them. Per the germline V gene, CDR1 is SGDLS and CDR2 is YYNGEE. Looking up the rest from reference TRBV9 and TRBJ2-5 gives the full variable domain: DSGVTQTPKHLITATGQRVTLRCSPRSGDLSVYWYQQSLDQGLQFLIQYYNGEERAKGNILERFSAQQFPDLHSELNLSSLELGDSALYFCASSPQGNIETQYFGPGTRLLVL.

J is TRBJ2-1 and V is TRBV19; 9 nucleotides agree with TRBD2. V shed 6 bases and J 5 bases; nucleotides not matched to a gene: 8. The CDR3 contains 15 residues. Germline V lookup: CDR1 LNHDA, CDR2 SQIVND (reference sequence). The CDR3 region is CASSLTSGPNNEQFF. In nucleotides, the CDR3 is TGTGCCAGTAGCCTGACTAGCGGTCCTAACAATGAGCAGTTCTTC.

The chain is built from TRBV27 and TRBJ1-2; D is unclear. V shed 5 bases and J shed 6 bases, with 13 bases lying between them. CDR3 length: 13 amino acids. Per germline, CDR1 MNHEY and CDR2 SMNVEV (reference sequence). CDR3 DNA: TGTGCCAGCAGTCCCGCAGGCGCGCATGGCTACACCTTC. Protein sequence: CASSPAGAHGYTF.

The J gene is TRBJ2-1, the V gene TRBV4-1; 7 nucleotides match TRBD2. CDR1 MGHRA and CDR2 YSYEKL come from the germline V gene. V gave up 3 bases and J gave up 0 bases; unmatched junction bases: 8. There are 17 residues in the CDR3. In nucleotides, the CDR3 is TGCGCCAGCAGCCACCCGGTAGCGGGTAGCTCCTACAATGAGCAGTTCTTC. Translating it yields CASSHPVAGSSYNEQFF.

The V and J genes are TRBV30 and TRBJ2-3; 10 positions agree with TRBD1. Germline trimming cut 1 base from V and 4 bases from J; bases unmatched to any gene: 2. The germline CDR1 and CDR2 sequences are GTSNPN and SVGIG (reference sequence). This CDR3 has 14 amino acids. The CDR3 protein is CAWSGGQGPDTQYF. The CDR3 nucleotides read TGTGCCTGGAGTGGGGGACAGGGGCCAGATACGCAGTATTTT.

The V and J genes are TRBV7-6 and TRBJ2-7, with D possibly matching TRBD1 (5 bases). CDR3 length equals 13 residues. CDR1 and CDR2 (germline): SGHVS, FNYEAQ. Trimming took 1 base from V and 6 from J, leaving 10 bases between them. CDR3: CASSLGTISEQYF. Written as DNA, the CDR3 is TGTGCCAGCAGCTTAGGGACAATTAGCGAGCAGTACTTC.

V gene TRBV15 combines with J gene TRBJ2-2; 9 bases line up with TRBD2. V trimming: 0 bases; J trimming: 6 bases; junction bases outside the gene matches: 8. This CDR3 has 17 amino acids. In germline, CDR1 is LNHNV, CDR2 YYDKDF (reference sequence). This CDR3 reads CATSRDLAGPRAGELFF. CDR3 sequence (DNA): TGTGCCACCAGCAGAGATCTAGCGGGGCCGCGGGCCGGGGAGCTGTTTTTT.

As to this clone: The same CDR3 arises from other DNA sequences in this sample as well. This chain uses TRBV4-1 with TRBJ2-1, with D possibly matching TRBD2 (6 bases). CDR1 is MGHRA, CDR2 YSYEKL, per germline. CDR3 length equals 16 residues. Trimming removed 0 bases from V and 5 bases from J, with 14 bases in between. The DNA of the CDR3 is TGCGCCAGCAGCCAAGACAAGCTAGCGAGTCACAATGAGCAGTTCTTC. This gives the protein CASSQDKLASHNEQFF.

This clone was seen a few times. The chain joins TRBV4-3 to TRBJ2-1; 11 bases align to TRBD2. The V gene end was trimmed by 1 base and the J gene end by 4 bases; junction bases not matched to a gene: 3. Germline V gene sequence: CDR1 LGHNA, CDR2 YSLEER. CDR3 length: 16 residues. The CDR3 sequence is CASSQVGTSGYNEQFF. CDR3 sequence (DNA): TGCGCCAGCAGCCAAGTCGGGACTAGCGGATACAATGAGCAGTTCTTC.

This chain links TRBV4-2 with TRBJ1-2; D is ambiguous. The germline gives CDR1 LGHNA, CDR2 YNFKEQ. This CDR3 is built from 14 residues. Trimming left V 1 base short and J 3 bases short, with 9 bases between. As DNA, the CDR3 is TGTGCCAGCAGCCAAGGAGGCTCGGACTATGGCTACACCTTC. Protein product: CASSQGGSDYGYTF.

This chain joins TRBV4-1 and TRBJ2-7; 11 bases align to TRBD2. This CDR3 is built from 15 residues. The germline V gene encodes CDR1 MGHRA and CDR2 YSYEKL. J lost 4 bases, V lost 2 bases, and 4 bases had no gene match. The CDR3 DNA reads TGCGCCAGCAGCCAACTAGCGGGAGGAGAATACGAGCAGTACTTC. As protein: CASSQLAGGEYEQYF.

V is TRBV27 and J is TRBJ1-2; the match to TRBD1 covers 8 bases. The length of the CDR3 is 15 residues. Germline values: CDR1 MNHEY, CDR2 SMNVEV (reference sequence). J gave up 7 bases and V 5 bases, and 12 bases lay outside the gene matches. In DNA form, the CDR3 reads TGTGCCAGCAGTCCGTCGAGGACAGGGTCGGCTGGCTACACCTTC. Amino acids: CASSPSRTGSAGYTF.

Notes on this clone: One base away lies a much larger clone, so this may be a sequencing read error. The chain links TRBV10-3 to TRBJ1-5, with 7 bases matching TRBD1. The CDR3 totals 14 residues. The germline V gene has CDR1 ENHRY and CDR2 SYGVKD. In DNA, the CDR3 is TGTGCCATCGGTGAGGGGGCGGAAAATCAGCCCCAGCATTTT. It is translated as CAIGEGAENQPQHF.

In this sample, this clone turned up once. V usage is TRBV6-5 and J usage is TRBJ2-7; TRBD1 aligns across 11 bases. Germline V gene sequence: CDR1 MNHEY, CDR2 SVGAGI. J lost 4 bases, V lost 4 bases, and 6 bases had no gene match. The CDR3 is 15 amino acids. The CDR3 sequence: CASSSPGQGEYEQYF. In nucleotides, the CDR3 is TGTGCCAGCAGTTCACCGGGACAGGGGGAGTACGAGCAGTACTTC.

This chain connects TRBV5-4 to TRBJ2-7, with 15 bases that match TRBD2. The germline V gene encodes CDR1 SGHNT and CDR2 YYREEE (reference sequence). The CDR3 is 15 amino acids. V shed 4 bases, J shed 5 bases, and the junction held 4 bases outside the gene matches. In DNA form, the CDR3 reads TGTGCCAGCAGCACGTGGACTAGCGGGAGGGACGAGCAGTACTTC. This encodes CASSTWTSGRDEQYF.